This T cell receptor (beta chain) was sequenced in a study of blood T cells in healthy people across ages. Overall study findings and caveats: A greater number of naive CD4+ cells and higher diversity distinguished long-lived donors from aged donors.

A remark on this clonotype: Antigen specificity is unknown.

V was clipped by 2 bases and J by 4 bases, with 21 bases between them. The germline CDR1 and CDR2 sequences are LGHNA and YSLEER. This CDR3 has 17 amino acids. For the second PCR, which ran for about 7 to 11 cycles, a sample-barcoded 5' primer and a J-beta primer mix were used. No fewer than 3 million CDR3-containing paired-end reads came from each sample. TCRdb reprocessed the 5' RACE reads via MiXCR and lists one record per CDR3 protein. The data hold 1.5 million to 2 million distinct CDR3 sequences, with 49% observed a single time. Individuals who donated were healthy Caucasians from Russia aged about 6 to 90.

Sequencing input: blood. This clonotype originated in a woman between 40 and 50 years old in good health. The gene calls are TRBV4-3 and TRBJ2-7, with unresolved D. Written as DNA, the CDR3 is TGCGCCAGCAGCCAAAGACCGTCAAAGCACGGCAGTTACGAGCAGTACTTC. This sequence encodes CASSQRPSKHGSYEQYF.